Below, 20 T cell receptor beta chains from the same sample are listed, as sequenced in a study of human T cells and chemical hapten exposure. Via MiXCR, TCRdb re-called the RACE reads, giving one row per CDR3 protein. The sample shows about 360,000 distinct CDR3 sequences, nearly 5% of them seen only once. The time point denotes: patch test 1, 2 weeks after DPC sensitization. Treatment indicated: therapeutic diphenylcyclopropenone sensitization with weekly scalp DPC. The source was whole blood, collected in connection with sensitization to the hapten diphenylcyclopropenone (DPC). The origin of the receptors is a woman in her fifties or sixties with alopecia areata. Some clones in this sample may be carry-over from other donors' samples.

This clonotype has a count of ten or more. V gene TRBV6-5 combines with J gene TRBJ1-6, with TRBD1 matching 8 bases. CDR1 and CDR2 (germline): MNHEY, SVGAGI. The J segment lost 8 bases and the V segment lost 0 bases, leaving 3 bases of the junction unmatched. This CDR3 is built from 15 residues. In nucleotides, the CDR3 is TGTGCCAGCAGTTACTCGGCAGGGGGCCATTCACCCCTCCACTTT. Protein sequence: CASSYSAGGHSPLHF.

This clonotype was counted ten times or more. The J gene is TRBJ2-1, the V gene TRBV12-3 or TRBV12-4, with unresolved D. The CDR3 is 14 residues long. V dropped 4 bases and J dropped 0 bases, with 7 bases sitting between them. For the CDR3, the DNA is TGTGCCAGCAGTTACGGCAGCTCCTACAATGAGCAGTTCTTC. The encoded protein is CASSYGSSYNEQFF.

This clonotype occurred a few times. This chain uses TRBV20-1 with TRBJ2-7, with a possible D match to TRBD1 (7 bases). Trimming cost V 4 bases and J 6 bases, with 10 bases left between them. The CDR3 is 11 residues long. Germline CDR1 DFQATT, CDR2 SNEGSKA (reference sequence). CDR3 residues: CSAMEGAEQYF. For the CDR3, the DNA is TGCAGTGCTATGGAGGGGGCCGAGCAGTACTTC.

The chain employs TRBV5-1 and TRBJ2-7; D unresolved. Germline CDR1 SGHRS, CDR2 YFSETQ. V was pared by 0 bases and J by 4 bases, with 14 bases between. The CDR3 extends over 15 amino acids. The CDR3 coding sequence is TGCGCCAGCAGCTTGGCCAGCAACTCCAGGTACGAGCAGTACTTC. Its translation is CASSLASNSRYEQYF. The whole variable domain, remainder taken from reference TRBV5-1 and TRBJ2-7, is KAGVTQTPRYLIKTRGQQVTLSCSPISGHRSVSWYQQTPGQGLQFLFEYFSETQRNKGNFPGRFSGRQFSNSRSEMNVSTLELGDSALYLCASSLASNSRYEQYFGPGTRLTVT.

This clonotype was detected only a few times. This chain joins TRBV9 and TRBJ2-1; D might be TRBD2 (6 bases). Germline CDR1 and CDR2: SGDLS and YYNGEE. This CDR3 contains 15 residues. V was pared by 3 bases and J by 1 base, with 11 bases between. The CDR3 region has the DNA TGTGCCAGCAGCGCATCGGGAGTGTCCTACAATGAGCAGTTCTTC. Protein product: CASSASGVSYNEQFF.

This clonotype was recorded a few times. The chain employs TRBV12-3 or TRBV12-4 and TRBJ1-2; D possibly corresponds to TRBD1 (6 bases). The CDR3 extends over 12 amino acids. The V end was cut by 0 bases, the J end by 8 bases, with 7 bases between. Here the CDR3 reads CASSLAGGGYTF. CDR3 sequence (DNA): TGTGCCAGCAGTTTAGCAGGGGGAGGCTACACCTTC.

This chain joins TRBV4-3 and TRBJ2-1; TRBD1 aligns across 11 bases. Germline assignment: CDR1 LGHNA and CDR2 YSLEER. CDR3 length: 16 amino acids. The V gene end was trimmed by 0 bases and the J gene end by 4 bases; junction bases not matched to a gene: 2. CDR3 bases: TGCGCCAGCAGCCAAGACGGGACAGGGGGTTACAATGAGCAGTTCTTC. Amino acids: CASSQDGTGGYNEQFF.

With regard to this clonotype: The junction departs from the called germline gene at one end, perhaps through a read error. The chain couples TRBV5-6 to TRBJ1-5, with a possible D match to TRBD1 (6 bases). The CDR3 is made up of 13 amino acids. Germline assignment: CDR1 SGHDT and CDR2 YYEEEE. As DNA, the CDR3 is TGTTCCAGCAGCTTGCAGGGGAATCAGCCCCAGCATTTT. Translating gives CSSSLQGNQPQHF.

This clonotype has ten or more counts. CDR3 sequence reads: CASSLVGVTTEAFF. The CDR3 region has the DNA TGCGCCAGCAGCTTGGTCGGGGTGACCACTGAAGCTTTCTTT. The V and J genes are TRBV5-1 and TRBJ1-1, with D unresolved. The CDR3 runs to 14 residues. CDR1 and CDR2 from the germline V gene are SGHRS and YFSETQ. The V gene lost 0 bases and the J gene lost 4 bases, with 10 bases spanning the gap.

The chain carries TRBV4-2 and TRBJ2-3; 7 nucleotides line up with TRBD1. The germline CDR1 and CDR2 sequences are LGHNA and YNFKEQ. Unmatched junction bases numbered 6, after V lost 0 bases and J lost 0 bases. The CDR3 is 17 amino acids. CDR3 DNA sequence: TGTGCCAGCAGCCAAGAAGGGGGCGGGCCCAGCACAGATACGCAGTATTTT. It is translated as CASSQEGGGPSTDTQYF.

This clonotype was detected ten times or more. V and J are TRBV29-1 and TRBJ2-7; 13 bases fit TRBD2. Per germline, CDR1 SQVTM and CDR2 ANQGSEA. V was pared by 6 bases and J by 7 bases, with 3 bases of the junction left unmatched. There are 12 residues in the CDR3. As DNA, the CDR3 is TGCAGCGTGGGGACTAGCGGGATAGAGCAGTACTTC. Residues: CSVGTSGIEQYF.

The sample holds many counts of this clonotype. The chain employs TRBV7-2 and TRBJ2-3; D gene uncertain. CDR1 and CDR2 from the germline V gene are SGHTA and FQGNSA. The CDR3 has 15 residues. V was shortened by 1 base and J by 1 base, with 9 bases between the two germline ends. The chain's CDR3 is CASSLDFSRTDTQYF. The CDR3 nucleotides are TGTGCCAGCAGCTTAGACTTCTCTCGCACAGATACGCAGTATTTT.

This clonotype was recorded many times. The gene calls are TRBV6-6 and TRBJ2-1; D is ambiguous. The CDR3 has 12 amino acids. The V end lost 2 bases, the J end lost 15 bases, and 14 bases lay between the germline ends. CDR1 and CDR2 (germline): MNHNY, SVGAGI (reference sequence). The CDR3 DNA sequence: TGTGCCAGCAGTTACCCCGGGTTACAGCTGTTCTTC. It specifies CASSYPGLQLFF.

This clonotype occurred many times. This sequence joins TRBV20-1 and TRBJ2-3; D call uncertain. The CDR3 sequence is 15 residues long. Germline V gives CDR1 DFQATT, CDR2 SNEGSKA (reference sequence). The V gene lost 4 bases and the J gene lost 0 bases, with 14 bases spanning the gap. The CDR3 loop is CSAIPSAASTDTQYF. The DNA for the CDR3 is TGCAGTGCTATTCCCTCCGCTGCTAGCACAGATACGCAGTATTTT.

This clonotype was detected many times. The gene calls are TRBV10-3 and TRBJ2-2; no reliable D call. From germline, CDR1 is ENHRY and CDR2 SYGVKD. Trimming removed 6 bases from V and 2 bases from J, with 16 bases in between. This CDR3 has 16 residues. The CDR3 DNA reads as TGTGCCATCAGGACCGAGGACGATTCAAACACCGGGGAGCTGTTTTTT. Protein: CAIRTEDDSNTGELFF.

At least ten counts were recorded for this clonotype. V is TRBV2 and J is TRBJ2-1; TRBD2 matches at 7 bases. CDR1 is SNHLY and CDR2 is FYNNEI in the germline V gene. The CDR3 length is 11 residues. With 10 bases clipped from V and 9 bases from J, the junction kept 6 bases outside the gene matches. The CDR3 coding sequence is TGTGCCACCAGGTGGGGGGGTGAGCAGTTCTTC. It yields the protein CATRWGGEQFF. Combining the CDR3 with reference TRBV2 and TRBJ2-1 gives the whole variable domain EPEVTQTPSHQVTQMGQEVILRCVPISNHLYFYWYRQILGQKVEFLVSFYNNEISEKSEIFDDQFSVERPDGSNFTLKIRSTKLEDSAMYFCATRWGGEQFFGPGTRLTVL.

This clonotype was observed a single time. Likely a read error: the CDR3 ends without its conserved phenylalanine or tryptophan. The chain employs TRBV12-3 or TRBV12-4 and TRBJ2-3, with 11 bases aligning to TRBD2. CDR3 size: 14 residues. Germline trimming cut 6 bases from V and 1 base from J; bases unmatched to any gene: 0. The CDR3 bases are TGTGCCAGCAGACTAGCGGGAGGCACAGATACGCAGTATTTG. This gives the protein CASRLAGGTDTQYL.

This clonotype was counted between two and nine times. The V gene is TRBV13, the J gene TRBJ2-7, with 9 bases that match TRBD1. The V gene end was trimmed by 3 bases and the J gene end by 5 bases; junction bases not matched to a gene: 8. The CDR3 is 15 amino acids. Germline V gene lookup returns CDR1 PRHDT and CDR2 FYEKMQ (reference sequence). The CDR3 region is CASSFPGQGTHEQYF. The CDR3 DNA is TGTGCCAGCAGCTTCCCGGGACAGGGCACTCACGAGCAGTACTTC.

At least ten counts were recorded for this clonotype. The chain carries TRBV29-1 and TRBJ1-5; 9 nucleotides line up with TRBD1. CDR3 length: 13 amino acids. Germline CDR1 is SQVTM and CDR2 is ANQGSEA. V dropped 4 bases and J dropped 7; count of bases not matched to a gene: 5. This chain's CDR3 is CSVGTGVGQPQHF. CDR3 DNA sequence: TGCAGCGTTGGGACAGGGGTAGGACAGCCCCAGCATTTT.

About this clonotype: One end of the junction fails to match germline, which may point to a read error. The genes are TRBV20-1 and TRBJ1-4, with TRBD1 identical over 9 bases. Germline CDR1 is DFQATT and CDR2 is SNEGSKA (reference sequence). CDR3 length: 14 amino acids. In DNA, the CDR3 is TGCAGTGCTAGAGATGGGACAGGGTTTGAAAAACTGTTTTTC. It codes for CSARDGTGFEKLFF.